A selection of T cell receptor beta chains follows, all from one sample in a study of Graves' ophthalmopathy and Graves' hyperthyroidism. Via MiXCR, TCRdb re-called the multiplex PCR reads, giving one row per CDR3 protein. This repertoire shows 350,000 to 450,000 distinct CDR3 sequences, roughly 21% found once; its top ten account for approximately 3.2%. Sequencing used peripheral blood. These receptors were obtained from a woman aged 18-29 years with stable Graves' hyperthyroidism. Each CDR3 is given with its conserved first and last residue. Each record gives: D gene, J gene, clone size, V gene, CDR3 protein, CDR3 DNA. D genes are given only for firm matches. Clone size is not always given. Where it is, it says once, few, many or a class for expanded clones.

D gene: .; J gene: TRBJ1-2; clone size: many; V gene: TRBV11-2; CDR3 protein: CASSLDPQGANYGYTF; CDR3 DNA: TGTGCCAGCAGCTTAGATCCCCAGGGAGCTAACTATGGCTACACCTTC
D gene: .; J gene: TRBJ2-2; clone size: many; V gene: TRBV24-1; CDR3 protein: CATSDRGGTGELFF; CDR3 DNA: TGTGCCACCAGTGACCGAGGGGGGACCGGGGAGCTGTTTTTT
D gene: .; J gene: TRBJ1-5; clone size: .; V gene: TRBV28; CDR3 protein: CASSDSTGHQPQHF; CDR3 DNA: TGTGCCAGCAGCGACAGTACCGGGCATCAGCCCCAGCATTTT
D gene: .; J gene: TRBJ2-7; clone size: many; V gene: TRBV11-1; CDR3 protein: CASSGGHYEQYF; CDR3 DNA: TGTGCCAGCAGCGGGGGGCACTACGAGCAGTACTTC
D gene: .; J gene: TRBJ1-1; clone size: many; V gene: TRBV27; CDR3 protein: CASSPGVSTEAFF; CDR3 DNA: TGTGCCAGCAGTCCCGGTGTCAGCACTGAAGCTTTCTTT
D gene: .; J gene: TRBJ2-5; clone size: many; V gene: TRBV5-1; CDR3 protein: CASSLPLQETQYF; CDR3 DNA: TGCGCCAGCAGCTTGCCCCTCCAAGAGACCCAGTACTTC
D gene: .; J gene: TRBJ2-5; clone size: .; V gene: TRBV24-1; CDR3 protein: CATSGGAETQYF; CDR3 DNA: TGTGCCACCAGCGGGGGCGCGGAGACCCAGTACTTC
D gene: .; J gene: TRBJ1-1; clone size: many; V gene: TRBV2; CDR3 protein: CASSEGRMNTEAFF; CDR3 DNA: TGTGCCAGCAGCGAAGGGCGGATGAACACTGAAGCTTTCTTT
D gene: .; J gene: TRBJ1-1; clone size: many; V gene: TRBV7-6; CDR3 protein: CASSPLREAFF; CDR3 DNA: TGTGCCAGCAGCCCTTTAAGGGAAGCTTTCTTT
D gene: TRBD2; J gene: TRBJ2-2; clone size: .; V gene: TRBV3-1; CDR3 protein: CASSEEGLAANTGELFF; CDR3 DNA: TGTGCCAGCAGCGAAGAGGGACTAGCGGCGAACACCGGGGAGCTGTTTTTT
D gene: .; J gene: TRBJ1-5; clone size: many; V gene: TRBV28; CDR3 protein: CASSLNRASNQPQHF; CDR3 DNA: TGTGCCAGCAGTTTAAATCGGGCCAGCAATCAGCCCCAGCATTTT
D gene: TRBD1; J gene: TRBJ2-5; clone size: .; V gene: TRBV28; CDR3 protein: CASSSPRGFQETQYF; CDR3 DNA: TGTGCCAGCAGCTCACCCAGGGGGTTCCAAGAGACCCAGTACTTC
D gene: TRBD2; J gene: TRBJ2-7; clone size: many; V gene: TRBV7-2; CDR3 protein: CASSLVVAGDYEQYF; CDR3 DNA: TGTGCCAGCAGCTTGGTGGTAGCGGGAGACTACGAGCAGTACTTC